This paragraph reports one T cell receptor beta chain. Its antigen is currently not known. No much larger clonotype is one base removed from it; base qualities were not supplied. This specimen comes from a study of blood T cell repertoires in COVID-19 (TCRdb year 2020). Some background on the complete study: Collaborator samples came from the United States, Italy and Spain and covered acute and convalescent phases of COVID-19. The prospective study material was composed of cDNA or gDNA derived from T cells, B-cell-depleted T cells, or PBMCs. Subjects who had been exposed to COVID-19, were actively infected with it, or had recovered from it provided the deeply sampled blood TCRbeta repertoires that made up the dataset. The repertoires were made available in a free public database intended to serve as a resource for research on the immune response to SARS-CoV-2. The samples were drawn from the first 160 participants of the ongoing ImmuneRACE study and from about 1,200 subjects provided by 6 global collaborators. The sample metadata nearly always contained a de-identified subject ID, COVID-19 status, age in years and sex. Where available, HLA class I and class II types were obtained from metadata supplied by the sample provider rather than from assay-based typing.

The junction carries 8 bases between V and J, which are trimmed by 1 base and 1 base respectively. CDR1 and CDR2, looked up from the germline V gene, are SNHLY and FYNNEI. Reading from cysteine to phenylalanine, the CDR3 counts 16 amino acids. Of all the DNA, just the CDR3 is kept, 48 bases in frame from base 1. Whole blood was collected in K2EDTA tubes by collaborating institutions according to the institutions' own protocols. Collaborator samples were shipped for TCRbeta analysis as frozen whole blood, isolated PBMCs, or DNA extracted from either sample type. Paper-wide results and their limitations: How much clinical and demographic metadata was included differed by source and by participant, and the metadata was provided uncurated.

TCRbeta CDR3 regions were amplified from genomic DNA using the immunoSEQ Assay, a bias-controlled multiplex PCR. On the study's bioinformatics: Within the assay, amplification of reference gene primers was used to estimate how many nucleated cells each sample contained. Sequence reads were collapsed and filtered to measure the absolute abundance of every unique TCRbeta CDR3 rearrangement. Productive Simpson clonality was computed per sample as the square root of Simpson's diversity index over productive rearrangements. Drawn from immuneACCESS, this table holds only the in-frame rearrangements with V and J called that TCRdb kept. Clones are partly lost; checked studies trace under half to an unresolved V gene and leave the rest unexplained. The V and J calls and clone size come from that table; D and trimming were worked out from the DNA. For this sample there are roughly 120,000 clones; almost 90% appear just once. 0.88% of the sample comes from the top ten.

Sequencing was done on a sample of peripheral blood. This TCR derives from a woman aged 50 to 65 with active or convalescent COVID-19. The chain is encoded by TRBV2 joined to TRBJ2-6; too little of a D gene remains to name it. The CDR3 amino acid sequence is: CASSEGTTSGANVLTF. The nucleotide sequence is TGTGCCAGCAGTGAAGGTACCACTTCTGGGGCCAACGTCCTGACTTTC. The variable domain in full, with residues beyond the CDR3 obtained from the reference TRBV2 and TRBJ2-6 genes, is EPEVTQTPSHQVTQMGQEVILRCVPISNHLYFYWYRQILGQKVEFLVSFYNNEISEKSEIFDDQFSVERPDGSNFTLKIRSTKLEDSAMYFCASSEGTTSGANVLTFGAGSRLTVL.